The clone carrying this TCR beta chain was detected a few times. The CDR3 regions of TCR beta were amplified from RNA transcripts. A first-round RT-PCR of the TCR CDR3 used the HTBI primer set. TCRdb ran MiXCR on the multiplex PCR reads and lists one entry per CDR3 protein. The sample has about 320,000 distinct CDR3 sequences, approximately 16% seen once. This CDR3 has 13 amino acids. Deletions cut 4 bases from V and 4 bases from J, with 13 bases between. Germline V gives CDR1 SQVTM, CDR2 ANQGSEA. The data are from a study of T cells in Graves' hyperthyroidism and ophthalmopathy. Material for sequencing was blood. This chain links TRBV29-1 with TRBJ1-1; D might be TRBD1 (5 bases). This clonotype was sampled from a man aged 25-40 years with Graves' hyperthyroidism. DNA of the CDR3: TGCAGCGTTGTATGGGGCTCGGGCACTGAAGCTTTCTTT. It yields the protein CSVVWGSGTEAFF.